This T cell receptor beta chain stems from a study of blood T cell repertoires in COVID-19. Overall study: Spain, Italy and the United States supplied samples that represented acute and convalescent COVID-19. Sample material is recorded as cDNA or gDNA derived from T cells, B-cell-depleted T cells, or PBMCs.

As processed by the authors: Estimates of nucleated cell counts were drawn from the amplification of reference gene primers. TCRdb's table, derived via immunoSEQ multiplex PCR, lists solely in-frame clones and lacks some. The D gene and trimming were derived from the DNA, and the V and J assignments and clone size from that table. The repertoire consists of some 270,000 clones, with approximately 91% occurring once and the leading ten covering 2% to 2.5%. Germline V CDR1 and CDR2: MNHEY, SVGAGI. V lost 6 bases and J lost 6, with 12 bases in between. The CDR3 totals 14 residues. The source of this sequence is a man in his fifties with acute or convalescent COVID-19. The chain carries TRBV6-5 and TRBJ1-6; D remains ambiguous. Sequencing was done on a sample of peripheral blood. For the CDR3, the DNA is TGTGCCAGCAGGCTTCCTACCGGTAATTCACCCCTCCACTTT. Translating gives CASRLPTGNSPLHF.